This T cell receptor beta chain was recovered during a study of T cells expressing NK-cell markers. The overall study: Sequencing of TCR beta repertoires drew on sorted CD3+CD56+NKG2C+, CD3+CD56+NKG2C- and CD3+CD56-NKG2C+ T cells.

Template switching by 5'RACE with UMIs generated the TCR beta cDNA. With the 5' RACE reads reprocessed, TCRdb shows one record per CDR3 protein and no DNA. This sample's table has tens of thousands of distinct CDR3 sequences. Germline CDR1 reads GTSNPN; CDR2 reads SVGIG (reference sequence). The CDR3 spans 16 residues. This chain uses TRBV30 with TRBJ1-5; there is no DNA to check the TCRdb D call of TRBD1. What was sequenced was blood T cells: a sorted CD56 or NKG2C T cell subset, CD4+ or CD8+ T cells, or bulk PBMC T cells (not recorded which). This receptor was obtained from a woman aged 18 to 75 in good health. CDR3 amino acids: CAWDRTERSKNQPQHF.